Below are 20 T cell receptor beta chains sequenced from a single sample in a study of shared clonotypes between healthy human individuals. Clones were read by immunoSEQ multiplex PCR, and TCRdb kept only the in-frame ones, dropping some. Of roughly 2.5 million clones in the sample, roughly 92% were seen once. What was sequenced was naive CD4+ T cells sorted from blood. As to subset: CD45RA+ positively selected. The receptors were sampled from a man aged 18 to 29 in good health.

This chain joins TRBV30 and TRBJ1-3; 11 bases map to TRBD1. The ends lost 7 bases at V and 2 bases at J; junction bases unmatched: 7. Germline CDR1 is GTSNPN and CDR2 is SVGIG (reference sequence). CDR3 length: 15 residues. The CDR3 region is CALSEDRGPGNTIYF. CDR3 nucleotide sequence: TGTGCCTTGAGCGAGGACAGGGGGCCTGGAAACACCATATATTTT.

This clone was seen once. The chain is built from TRBV5-1 and TRBJ2-6, with 7 bases identical to TRBD1. Germline CDR1 SGHRS, CDR2 YFSETQ. The CDR3 has 16 amino acids. Unmatched junction bases numbered 2, after V lost 0 bases and J lost 2 bases. CDR3 DNA: TGCGCCAGCAGCTTGGAGACAGGGACTGGGGCCAACGTCCTGACTTTC. It yields the protein CASSLETGTGANVLTF.

This clone was picked up one time. V is TRBV25-1 and J is TRBJ2-1, with D perhaps TRBD1 or TRBD2 (8 bases each). The CDR3 covers 15 residues. Germline lookup yields CDR1 MGHDK and CDR2 SYGVNS. V lost 3 bases and J 12 bases, leaving 21 bases between the germline ends. The CDR3 loop reads CASSEALAGTGGQFF. In nucleotides, the CDR3 is TGTGCCAGCAGTGAGGCGTTAGCGGGAACAGGGGGGCAGTTCTTC.

The chain carries TRBV7-2 and TRBJ1-1; TRBD1 aligns across 9 bases. V shed 4 bases and J 11 bases; nucleotides not matched to a gene: 5. Per germline, CDR1 SGHTA and CDR2 FQGNSA. The CDR3 is made up of 12 amino acids. CDR3 protein: CASSSIGQGAFF. The CDR3 coding sequence is TGTGCCAGCAGCTCCATTGGACAGGGGGCTTTCTTT.

The chain couples TRBV10-3 to TRBJ2-3, with TRBD2 matching over 16 bases. Germline V CDR1 and CDR2: ENHRY, SYGVKD. CDR3 length: 17 residues. The V gene end was trimmed by 5 bases and the J gene end by 3 bases; junction bases not matched to a gene: 5. Here the CDR3 DNA reads TGTGCCATCAGTCCCGGGACTAGCGGGGGGGCTACAGATACGCAGTATTTT. Translated: CAISPGTSGGATDTQYF.

V usage is TRBV7-2 and J usage is TRBJ1-2; 7 bases align to TRBD1. Germline V gives CDR1 SGHTA, CDR2 FQGNSA. This CDR3 is 16 amino acids long. V was pared by 0 bases and J by 8 bases, with 12 bases of the junction left unmatched. CDR3 DNA sequence: TGTGCCAGCAGCTTAGCGGGACAGCGACCTATGGGGGGCTACACCTTC. Translating gives CASSLAGQRPMGGYTF.

The rearrangement links TRBV9 to TRBJ1-6; D might be TRBD1 (6 bases). The CDR3 spans 15 residues. CDR1 is SGDLS, CDR2 YYNGEE, per germline. Trimming removed 2 bases at V and 10 bases at J, with 16 bases between. In DNA form, the CDR3 reads TGTGCCAGCAGCGTGGACAGAACAGGGTGGTCACCCCTCCACTTT. This codes for CASSVDRTGWSPLHF.

This chain links TRBV7-2 with TRBJ2-3; 11 bases fit TRBD2. The length of the CDR3 is 15 residues. J lost 3 bases, V lost 7 bases, and 6 bases had no gene match. The germline V gene has CDR1 SGHTA and CDR2 FQGNSA. CDR3 nucleotides: TGTGCCAGCACACTGACTAGCGGGGTTACAGATACGCAGTATTTT. Its protein product is CASTLTSGVTDTQYF.

V usage is TRBV7-2 and J usage is TRBJ2-7, with D perhaps TRBD2 (7 bases). Germline CDR1 and CDR2: SGHTA and FQGNSA. The CDR3 length is 12 residues. With 3 bases removed from V and 6 bases from J, the gap between germline ends came to 9 bases. In DNA form, the CDR3 reads TGTGCCAGCAGCTTGGGGGGGGCCGAGCAGTACTTC. It translates to CASSLGGAEQYF.

This sequence joins TRBV7-9 and TRBJ2-2; 12 positions match TRBD2. Germline lookup yields CDR1 SEHNR and CDR2 FQNEAQ (reference sequence). This CDR3 region has 18 residues. Losses at the gene ends were 0 bases for V and 4 bases for J; bases not matched to a gene: 6. Here the CDR3 reads CASSLARLAGVFTGELFF. The CDR3 region has the DNA TGTGCCAGCAGCTTAGCGCGACTAGCGGGAGTCTTCACCGGGGAGCTGTTTTTT.

The V and J genes are TRBV7-9 and TRBJ2-5; D may match TRBD1 or TRBD2 (5 bases each). CDR1 is SEHNR and CDR2 is FQNEAQ in the germline V gene (reference sequence). The CDR3 spans 15 residues. V was clipped by 5 bases and J by 7 bases, with 20 bases between them. The CDR3 sequence: CASSEGKKEWGTQYF. The CDR3 nucleotides read TGTGCCAGCAGCGAGGGGAAGAAAGAATGGGGGACCCAGTACTTC.

The chain joins TRBV30 to TRBJ2-7, with TRBD1 as a possible D gene (5 bases). Germline lookup yields CDR1 GTSNPN and CDR2 SVGIG (reference sequence). V lost 3 bases and J lost 1, with 7 bases in between. This CDR3 comprises 12 residues. CDR3 sequence: CAWRGHSYEQYF. In nucleotides, the CDR3 is TGTGCCTGGAGAGGACATTCCTACGAGCAGTACTTC.

Comment on this clone: This sample includes further DNA sequences coding for the same CDR3. The V gene is TRBV10-3, the J gene TRBJ2-7; 8 positions match TRBD2. Looked up from germline, CDR1 is ENHRY and CDR2 is SYGVKD. V shed 6 bases, J shed 0 bases, and the junction held 1 base outside the gene matches. The CDR3 sequence is 13 residues long. This CDR3 reads CAIRLADSYEQYF. The CDR3 DNA reads as TGTGCCATCAGACTAGCGGACTCCTACGAGCAGTACTTC.

The chain recombines TRBV5-4 with TRBJ2-5, with 10 bases identical to TRBD2. Germline V gene sequence: CDR1 SGHNT, CDR2 YYREEE (reference sequence). The V and J ends lost 0 bases and 1 base, in that order; junction bases with no gene match: 6. This CDR3 region has 17 residues. The CDR3 coding sequence is TGTGCCAGCAGCTTGGAGTTTTCTAGCGGGGGCCAAGAGACCCAGTACTTC. The encoded protein is CASSLEFSSGGQETQYF.

The chain has TRBV5-1 and TRBJ1-4; D perhaps matches TRBD1 (6 bases). V lost 4 bases and J 6 bases, leaving 13 bases between the germline ends. The V gene's germline CDR1 is SGHRS and CDR2 YFSETQ. CDR3 length: 14 residues. The CDR3 spells CASSPQGVYEKLFF. CDR3 nucleotide sequence: TGCGCCAGCAGCCCACAGGGTGTTTATGAAAAACTGTTTTTT.

This clone was found once. The J gene is TRBJ1-3, the V gene TRBV5-4, with 7 nucleotides matching TRBD1. Trimming at V came to 4 bases and at J to 0 bases, leaving 13 bases not matched to a gene. The CDR3 has 18 residues. In germline, CDR1 is SGHNT, CDR2 YYREEE (reference sequence). The CDR3 DNA sequence: TGTGCCAGCAGCCACGATGGGGACAGTACATTCTCTGGAAACACCATATATTTT. This gives the protein CASSHDGDSTFSGNTIYF.

CDR3 amino acids: CASSHLGLAGPQETQYF. CDR3 bases: TGTGCCAGCTCACATTTAGGACTAGCGGGCCCCCAAGAGACCCAGTACTTC. This sequence joins TRBV2 and TRBJ2-5; TRBD2 agrees at 11 bases. Germline lookup yields CDR1 SNHLY and CDR2 FYNNEI. Unmatched junction bases numbered 12, after V lost 8 bases and J lost 1 base. The CDR3 totals 17 residues.

This clone was found once. The CDR3 sequence is CASRQVKQPQHF. DNA of the CDR3: TGTGCCAGCAGACAGGTAAAGCAGCCCCAGCATTTT. The chain carries TRBV28 and TRBJ1-5; perhaps TRBD1 as D (5 bases). This CDR3 is built from 12 residues. Trimming pared 6 bases from V and 7 bases from J, leaving 10 bases between. The V gene's germline CDR1 is MDHEN and CDR2 SYDVKM.

The rearrangement joins TRBV7-9 to TRBJ1-2; 7 positions agree with TRBD1. There are 14 residues in the CDR3. Trimming took 6 bases from V and 2 from J; bases not matched to a gene: 6. From germline, CDR1 is SEHNR and CDR2 FQNEAQ (reference sequence). CDR3 loop: CASRSTGLNYGYTF. As DNA, the CDR3 is TGTGCCAGCAGATCGACAGGGTTAAACTATGGCTACACCTTC. Looking up the rest from reference TRBV7-9 and TRBJ1-2 gives the full variable domain: DTGVSQNPRHKITKRGQNVTFRCDPISEHNRLYWYRQTLGQGPEFLTYFQNEAQLEKSRLLSDRFSAERPKGSFSTLEIQRTEQGDSAMYLCASRSTGLNYGYTFGSGTRLTVV.

This sequence joins TRBV7-2 and TRBJ2-4; D gene unclear. The V end lost 1 base, the J end lost 8 bases, and 15 bases lay between the germline ends. Germline V gene lookup returns CDR1 SGHTA and CDR2 FQGNSA. The CDR3 covers 15 residues. The CDR3 DNA reads as TGTGCCAGCAGCTTAGGAGGAGCCTTTGAGGACATTCAGTACTTC. Translated: CASSLGGAFEDIQYF.